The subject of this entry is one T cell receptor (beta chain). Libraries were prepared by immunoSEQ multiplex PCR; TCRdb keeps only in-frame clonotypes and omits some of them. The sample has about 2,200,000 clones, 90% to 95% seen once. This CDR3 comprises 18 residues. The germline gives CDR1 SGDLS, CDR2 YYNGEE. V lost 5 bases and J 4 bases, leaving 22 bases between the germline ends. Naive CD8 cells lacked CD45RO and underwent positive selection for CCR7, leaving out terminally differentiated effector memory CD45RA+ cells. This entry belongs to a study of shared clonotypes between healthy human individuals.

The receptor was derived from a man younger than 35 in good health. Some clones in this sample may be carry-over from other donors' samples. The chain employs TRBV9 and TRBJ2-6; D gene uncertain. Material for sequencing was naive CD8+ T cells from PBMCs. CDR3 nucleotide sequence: TGTGCCAGCAGTCTCGCATTGCACGATGAGTCCGGGGCCAACGTCCTGACTTTC. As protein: CASSLALHDESGANVLTF.